This is a list of T cell receptor beta chains from one sample in a study of spatial heterogeneity in lung cancer. TCRdb independently ran MiXCR on the 5' RACE reads; one entry per CDR3 protein. The sample consists of more than 80,000 distinct CDR3 sequences, 12% of them appearing once. Here the sequenced sample was PBMCs, taken at surgery. Every receptor here comes from a male donor with early-stage non-small cell lung cancer. Each CDR3 is given with its conserved first and last residue. The D gene is left open where the match is weak. Size is omitted from some rows. Given values are once, few, many or a class for expanded clones.

J: TRBJ2-7
V: TRBV7-2
D: .
size: .
CDR3: CASSLEGVGAYEQYF
DNA: TGTGCCAGCAGCTTAGAGGGGGTAGGGGCCTACGAGCAGTACTTC

J: TRBJ2-5
V: TRBV15
D: .
size: few
CDR3: CATSRDLASQETQYF
DNA: TGTGCCACCAGCAGAGATCTGGCAAGTCAAGAGACCCAGTACTTC

J: TRBJ1-5
V: TRBV20-1
D: TRBD1
size: few
CDR3: CSLSFGTGDLWNQPQHF
DNA: TGCAGTCTTAGTTTCGGGACAGGGGATTTGTGGAATCAGCCCCAGCATTTT

J: TRBJ1-2
V: TRBV28
D: .
size: .
CDR3: CASSTPGKFDGYTF
DNA: TGTGCCAGCAGTACTCCGGGAAAGTTTGATGGCTACACCTTC

J: TRBJ2-5
V: TRBV5-1
D: .
size: many
CDR3: CASSLESVQETQYF
DNA: TGCGCCAGCAGCTTGGAGTCGGTCCAAGAGACCCAGTACTTC

J: TRBJ2-1
V: TRBV20-1
D: TRBD2
size: few
CDR3: CSISGVSSYNEQFF
DNA: TGCAGTATTAGCGGGGTTAGCTCCTACAATGAGCAGTTCTTC

J: TRBJ1-1
V: TRBV7-9
D: .
size: .
CDR3: CASSLWEAVNTEAFF
DNA: TGTGCCAGCAGCTTATGGGAGGCCGTGAACACTGAAGCTTTCTTT

J: TRBJ2-1
V: TRBV4-3
D: .
size: few
CDR3: CASSQTPTRSSYNEQFF
DNA: TGCGCCAGCAGCCAAACCCCGACCCGGAGCTCCTACAATGAGCAGTTCTTC

J: TRBJ2-1
V: TRBV11-2
D: TRBD2
size: .
CDR3: CASRRLAGTYNEQFF
DNA: TGTGCCAGCAGGAGACTAGCGGGCACCTACAATGAGCAGTTCTTC

J: TRBJ2-7
V: TRBV20-1
D: TRBD2
size: few
CDR3: CSASTSGGGDEQYF
DNA: TGCAGTGCTTCGACTAGCGGGGGCGGGGACGAGCAGTACTTC

J: TRBJ2-2
V: TRBV29-1
D: .
size: many
CDR3: CSVDLKGDTGELFF
DNA: TGCAGCGTTGACCTAAAGGGGGACACCGGGGAGCTGTTTTTT

J: TRBJ1-4
V: TRBV28
D: TRBD1
size: many
CDR3: CASSLTGATNEKLFF
DNA: TGTGCCAGCAGTCTGACAGGGGCAACTAATGAAAAACTGTTTTTT

J: TRBJ2-7
V: TRBV2
D: .
size: .
CDR3: CASISTGSAYEQYF
DNA: TGTGCCAGCATATCTACAGGGTCGGCCTACGAGCAGTACTTC

J: TRBJ2-2
V: TRBV24-1
D: TRBD1
size: .
CDR3: CATSRRGQGRAGELFF
DNA: TGTGCCACCAGCCGAAGAGGACAGGGACGCGCCGGGGAGCTGTTTTTT

J: TRBJ2-5
V: TRBV5-1
D: .
size: .
CDR3: CASSSQGSPETQYF
DNA: TGCGCCAGCAGCTCACAGGGAAGTCCGGAGACCCAGTACTTC

J: TRBJ2-2
V: TRBV11-1
D: .
size: few
CDR3: CASSRTQKTGELFF
DNA: TGTGCCAGCAGCCGCACGCAGAAAACCGGGGAGCTGTTTTTT

J: TRBJ1-4
V: TRBV20-1
D: .
size: few
CDR3: CSVKRSRQSNEKLFF
DNA: TGCAGTGTTAAACGATCCCGACAGAGTAATGAAAAACTGTTTTTT

J: TRBJ1-1
V: TRBV4-3
D: .
size: .
CDR3: CASSQRGTEAFF
DNA: TGCGCCAGCAGCCAACGGGGAACTGAAGCTTTCTTT

J: TRBJ2-1
V: TRBV7-2
D: TRBD2
size: .
CDR3: CASSLWTSGINEQFF
DNA: TGTGCCAGCAGCTTGTGGACTAGCGGGATAAATGAGCAGTTCTTC

J: TRBJ2-2
V: TRBV5-1
D: .
size: .
CDR3: CASTYTGELFF
DNA: TGCGCCAGCACCTACACCGGGGAGCTGTTTTTT

J: TRBJ1-5
V: TRBV20-1
D: TRBD1
size: .
CDR3: CSALTGGSNQPQHF
DNA: TGCAGTGCCCTAACAGGGGGCTCCAATCAGCCCCAGCATTTT

J: TRBJ1-2
V: TRBV6-1
D: .
size: .
CDR3: CASSEFGRGDYGYTF
DNA: TGTGCCAGCAGTGAATTCGGCAGGGGCGACTATGGCTACACCTTC

J: TRBJ1-6
V: TRBV30
D: .
size: few
CDR3: CAWSVQVYPDSPLHF
DNA: TGTGCCTGGAGTGTACAAGTTTATCCAGATTCACCCCTCCACTTT

J: TRBJ1-1
V: TRBV6-6
D: TRBD1
size: .
CDR3: CASRRDRGDTEAFF
DNA: TGTGCCAGCAGACGGGACAGGGGCGACACTGAAGCTTTCTTT

J: TRBJ2-5
V: TRBV7-6
D: TRBD2
size: few
CDR3: CASSLNSGGQETQYF
DNA: TGTGCCAGCAGCTTGAATAGCGGGGGTCAAGAGACCCAGTACTTC

J: TRBJ2-7
V: TRBV12-3/TRBV12-4
D: TRBD2
size: .
CDR3: CASSKRGSSYEQYF
DNA: TGTGCCAGCAGCAAGCGGGGGTCCTCCTACGAGCAGTACTTC

J: TRBJ2-5
V: TRBV7-9
D: TRBD2
size: many
CDR3: CASSRSPSGIETQYF
DNA: TGTGCCAGCAGCCGCTCACCTAGCGGGATAGAGACCCAGTACTTC

J: TRBJ2-3
V: TRBV5-4
D: .
size: many
CDR3: CASSLATGTDTQYF
DNA: TGTGCCAGCAGCTTGGCGACAGGCACAGATACGCAGTATTTT

J: TRBJ1-2
V: TRBV28
D: .
size: few
CDR3: CASSFGGKGYTF
DNA: TGTGCCAGCAGTTTCGGGGGAAAAGGCTACACCTTC

J: TRBJ2-7
V: TRBV3-1
D: .
size: few
CDR3: CASSTPTGNEQYF
DNA: TGTGCCAGCAGCACACCCACAGGGAACGAGCAGTACTTC

J: TRBJ2-7
V: TRBV19
D: TRBD1
size: .
CDR3: CASTYTGDSPYEQYF
DNA: TGTGCCAGTACCTACACTGGGGACAGCCCCTACGAGCAGTACTTC

J: TRBJ2-7
V: TRBV29-1
D: .
size: few
CDR3: CGVEVTDYEQYF
DNA: TGCGGCGTTGAAGTGACAGACTACGAGCAGTACTTC

J: TRBJ2-3
V: TRBV7-2
D: .
size: many
CDR3: CASIYDRAADTQYF
DNA: TGTGCCAGCATCTACGACCGGGCGGCGGATACGCAGTATTTT

J: TRBJ1-4
V: TRBV14
D: .
size: .
CDR3: CASSQQQGEELFF
DNA: TGTGCCAGCAGCCAACAACAGGGTGAAGAACTGTTTTTT

J: TRBJ2-7
V: TRBV18
D: .
size: many
CDR3: CASSPPSRDEQYF
DNA: TGTGCCAGCTCACCACCTAGTCGGGACGAGCAGTACTTC

J: TRBJ1-6
V: TRBV20-1
D: .
size: .
CDR3: CSARGTQTNNSPLHF
DNA: TGCAGTGCTAGAGGGACGCAGACGAATAATTCACCCCTCCACTTT

J: TRBJ2-5
V: TRBV10-1
D: .
size: .
CDR3: CASSQGKGMSQYF
DNA: TGCGCCAGCAGTCAAGGAAAGGGTATGAGCCAGTACTTC

J: TRBJ1-1
V: TRBV6-2/TRBV6-3
D: .
size: many
CDR3: CASSYSGGAREAFF
DNA: TGTGCCAGCAGTTACTCCGGAGGGGCTCGTGAAGCTTTCTTT

J: TRBJ2-5
V: TRBV5-1
D: .
size: .
CDR3: CASSLGSRGLQETQYF
DNA: TGCGCCAGCAGCTTGGGGTCGCGGGGACTCCAAGAGACCCAGTACTTC

J: TRBJ2-5
V: TRBV4-1
D: .
size: .
CDR3: CASSQDETWGPETQYF
DNA: TGCGCCAGCAGCCAAGATGAAACTTGGGGTCCAGAGACCCAGTACTTC

J: TRBJ2-5
V: TRBV7-9
D: TRBD1
size: few
CDR3: CASSFRGLETQYF
DNA: TGTGCCAGCAGCTTCAGGGGGCTGGAGACCCAGTACTTC

J: TRBJ1-5
V: TRBV15
D: .
size: .
CDR3: CATSRDLRGGNQPQHF
DNA: TGTGCCACCAGCAGAGATTTGAGGGGAGGGAATCAGCCCCAGCATTTT

J: TRBJ1-4
V: TRBV29-1
D: .
size: .
CDR3: CSVTDSIEKLFF
DNA: TGCAGCGTTACAGACAGTATTGAAAAACTGTTTTTT

J: TRBJ2-7
V: TRBV10-2
D: TRBD2
size: .
CDR3: CASRKAGDSYEQYF
DNA: TGCGCCAGCAGGAAAGCGGGGGACTCCTACGAGCAGTACTTC

J: TRBJ1-4
V: TRBV7-9
D: .
size: many
CDR3: CASSLAGRREKLFF
DNA: TGTGCCAGCAGCCTGGCGGGGCGGCGGGAAAAACTGTTTTTT

J: TRBJ2-3
V: TRBV10-3
D: .
size: few
CDR3: CATNLVGPTDTQYF
DNA: TGTGCCACAAACCTCGTCGGGCCCACAGATACGCAGTATTTT

J: TRBJ2-1
V: TRBV11-2
D: TRBD2
size: few
CDR3: CASSLAGGRNEQFF
DNA: TGTGCCAGCAGCTTAGCGGGGGGGAGAAATGAGCAGTTCTTC

J: TRBJ2-5
V: TRBV5-6
D: TRBD2
size: .
CDR3: CASSLMDTRGEMSQYF
DNA: TGTGCCAGCAGCTTGATGGACACCCGGGGGGAGATGAGCCAGTACTTC